The 22 T cell receptor beta chains below come from one sample, sequenced in a study of blood T cell repertoires in COVID-19. TCRdb keeps only in-frame clones here, not all; method: immunoSEQ multiplex PCR. This sample has tens of thousands of clones, with 88% found just once. The sequenced material came from peripheral blood. These receptors came from a woman aged 65 to 85 with acute or convalescent COVID-19.

This sequence joins TRBV19 and TRBJ2-3; TRBD2 agrees at 13 bases. The V and J ends lost 5 bases and 4 bases, in that order; junction bases with no gene match: 6. Germline V gene lookup returns CDR1 LNHDA and CDR2 SQIVND (reference sequence). The CDR3 length is 16 residues. The CDR3 sequence: CASSGGLAGLSDTQYF. CDR3 DNA: TGTGCCAGTAGTGGGGGACTAGCGGGACTATCAGATACGCAGTATTTT.

The chain joins TRBV5-6 to TRBJ2-5; 7 nucleotides line up with TRBD1. The germline V gene encodes CDR1 SGHDT and CDR2 YYEEEE. J was trimmed by 4 bases and V by 2 bases; bases with no gene match: 14. This CDR3 has 17 residues. The CDR3 here is CASSFVYTGEFGETQYF. The CDR3 coding sequence is TGTGCCAGCAGCTTCGTCTACACAGGGGAGTTCGGAGAGACCCAGTACTTC.

The chain recombines TRBV5-6 with TRBJ1-1, with D perhaps TRBD1 (5 bases). CDR3 length: 13 amino acids. V was shortened by 6 bases and J by 4 bases, with 13 bases between the two germline ends. The V gene's germline CDR1 is SGHDT and CDR2 YYEEEE. CDR3 DNA: TGTGCCAGCACCCCGGGGGGAGGCACTGAAGCTTTCTTT. It codes for CASTPGGGTEAFF.

The chain joins TRBV5-1 to TRBJ2-7; 8 positions agree with TRBD2. The CDR3 contains 13 residues. CDR1 and CDR2 (germline): SGHRS, YFSETQ. V shed 1 base, J shed 4 bases, and the junction held 1 base outside the gene matches. The CDR3 region is CASSLTSGYEQYF. The CDR3 bases are TGCGCCAGCAGCTTGACTAGCGGTTACGAGCAGTACTTC.

This clone was counted many times. This sequence joins TRBV2 and TRBJ1-1, with TRBD1 as a possible D gene (5 bases). V was trimmed by 2 bases and J by 5 bases, leaving 15 bases between them. This CDR3 region has 15 residues. Germline-derived CDR1 and CDR2 are SNHLY and FYNNEI. DNA for the CDR3: TGTGCCAGCAGTGAACTGTTCGGGGGATGGACTGAAGCTTTCTTT. Protein product: CASSELFGGWTEAFF. Using reference TRBV2 and TRBJ1-1 for the parts outside the CDR3, the full variable domain is EPEVTQTPSHQVTQMGQEVILRCVPISNHLYFYWYRQILGQKVEFLVSFYNNEISEKSEIFDDQFSVERPDGSNFTLKIRSTKLEDSAMYFCASSELFGGWTEAFFGQGTRLTVV.

V is TRBV12-3 or TRBV12-4 and J is TRBJ1-2; maybe TRBD1 (6 bases). V was pared by 6 bases and J by 4 bases, with 12 bases between. The CDR3 consists of 13 residues. Here the CDR3 reads CASSPDRSYGYTF. CDR3 coding DNA: TGTGCCAGCAGCCCTGACAGGAGCTATGGCTACACCTTC.

This clone was counted a single time. The chain carries TRBV7-2 and TRBJ2-7, with D hard to call. V was shortened by 3 bases and J by 3 bases, with 21 bases between the two germline ends. Per germline, CDR1 SGHTA and CDR2 FQGNSA. This CDR3 is 17 amino acids long. CDR3: CASSFTTFGRHNYEQYF. DNA for the CDR3: TGTGCCAGCAGCTTTACCACATTTGGCAGACACAACTACGAGCAGTACTTC.

The rearrangement links TRBV3-1 (or the pseudogene TRBV3-2) to TRBJ2-7, with D maybe TRBD2 (5 bases). The CDR3 totals 14 residues. Trimming removed 1 base at V and 5 bases at J, with 12 bases between. Germline values: CDR1 LGHDT, CDR2 YNNKEL (reference sequence). The CDR3 loop reads CASSQVVGINEQYF. The CDR3 DNA reads TGTGCCAGCAGCCAAGTTGTCGGGATCAACGAGCAGTACTTC.

The V and J genes are TRBV6-5 and TRBJ2-7, with 7 positions matching TRBD1. Germline loops: CDR1 MNHEY, CDR2 SVGAGI. CDR3 size: 13 residues. Germline trimming cut 2 bases from V and 2 bases from J; bases unmatched to any gene: 0. CDR3 sequence: CASSYDRAYEQYF. The CDR3, as DNA: TGTGCCAGCAGTTACGACAGGGCCTACGAGCAGTACTTC.

The gene calls are TRBV11-2 and TRBJ2-2; D remains ambiguous. V lost 2 bases and J lost 7, with 14 bases in between. CDR3 size: 15 residues. Per germline, CDR1 SGHAT and CDR2 FQNNGV. CDR3 DNA sequence: TGTGCCAGCAGCTTAACCCCCGGGTGGAACGGGGAGCTGTTTTTT. This encodes CASSLTPGWNGELFF. Full variable domain (outside the CDR3, taken from reference TRBV11-2 and TRBJ2-2): EAGVAQSPRYKIIEKRQSVAFWCNPISGHATLYWYQQILGQGPKLLIQFQNNGVVDDSQLPKDRFSAERLKGVDSTLKIQPAKLEDSAVYLCASSLTPGWNGELFFGEGSRLTVL.

The rearrangement links TRBV27 to TRBJ1-4, with D possibly being TRBD1 (5 bases). V lost 5 bases and J 14 bases, leaving 15 bases between the germline ends. The germline CDR1 and CDR2 sequences are MNHEY and SMNVEV (reference sequence). This CDR3 spans 12 amino acids. CDR3 nucleotides: TGTGCCAGCAGTCCCCCGACGGGGGGTCTGTTTTTT. Translated, it gives CASSPPTGGLFF.

The chain couples TRBV24-1 to TRBJ1-2; D is undetermined. CDR1 KGHDR and CDR2 SFDVKD come from the germline V gene. The V and J ends lost 4 bases and 1 base respectively, with 9 bases between them. The CDR3 is made up of 14 amino acids. The CDR3 DNA follows: TGTGCCACCAGTGAGGCCACTAGTAACTATGGCTACACCTTC. It translates to CATSEATSNYGYTF.

This sequence joins TRBV7-8 and TRBJ1-1; maybe TRBD1 (6 bases). Germline assignment: CDR1 SGHVS and CDR2 FQNEAQ. Between the trimmed V and J ends, which lost 3 bases and 2 bases, there was a span of 10 bases. This CDR3 is 14 amino acids long. CDR3 region: CASSFLQGNTEAFF. CDR3 coding DNA: TGTGCCAGCAGCTTCTTACAGGGCAACACTGAAGCTTTCTTT.

This chain joins TRBV6-5 and TRBJ2-3, with D perhaps TRBD2 (6 bases). Trimming pared 6 bases from V and 7 bases from J, leaving 17 bases between. The CDR3 is 14 residues long. Germline V CDR1 and CDR2: MNHEY, SVGAGI. For the CDR3, the DNA is TGTGCCAGCAGGCTCGGGACTGGGCGGAATACGCAGTATTTT. Translating it yields CASRLGTGRNTQYF.

This chain joins TRBV7-2 and TRBJ2-6, with TRBD2 as a possible D gene (5 bases). The CDR3 contains 17 residues. The V end was cut by 3 bases, the J end by 4 bases, with 16 bases between. The germline V gene encodes CDR1 SGHTA and CDR2 FQGNSA. In nucleotides, the CDR3 is TGTGCCAGCAGCTTTGAGGGCAGGTCTCCGGGGGCCAACGTCCTGACTTTC. As protein: CASSFEGRSPGANVLTF.

This clone came up once. This rearrangement joins TRBV3-1 (or the pseudogene TRBV3-2) to TRBJ2-1, with D tentatively TRBD1 (5 bases). Germline assignment: CDR1 LGHDT and CDR2 YNNKEL (reference sequence). CDR3 size: 15 residues. Deletions cut 4 bases from V and 6 bases from J, with 16 bases between. DNA of the CDR3: TGTGCCAGCAGCCGGAAGGACACCCCTCGCAATGAGCAGTTCTTC. Its translation: CASSRKDTPRNEQFF.

The chain recombines TRBV4-1 with TRBJ2-3; 12 nucleotides align to TRBD2. CDR1 is MGHRA and CDR2 is YSYEKL in the germline V gene. This CDR3 region has 17 residues. Trimming took 2 bases from V and 4 from J; bases not matched to a gene: 7. The CDR3, as DNA: TGCGCCAGCAGCCAACGCTCTAGCGGGGGGGCGGCAGATACGCAGTATTTT. This gives the protein CASSQRSSGGAADTQYF.

In its sample, this clone was seen once. The chain combines TRBV19 with TRBJ2-2; 7 bases align to TRBD2. The CDR3 runs to 14 residues. In germline, CDR1 is LNHDA, CDR2 SQIVND (reference sequence). Unmatched junction bases numbered 6, after V lost 3 bases and J lost 8 bases. This CDR3 is CASSMSGGWGELFF. The CDR3 nucleotides are TGTGCCAGTAGTATGTCGGGGGGATGGGGGGAGCTGTTTTTT.

The rearrangement uses TRBV7-9 and TRBJ1-3; D unresolved. Deletions cut 3 bases from V and 2 bases from J, with 11 bases between. The CDR3 loop spans 15 amino acids. CDR1 and CDR2 from the germline V gene are SEHNR and FQNEAQ (reference sequence). Here the CDR3 DNA reads TGTGCCAGCAGCTTTTTACAAGCGGCTGGAAACACCATATATTTT. It codes for CASSFLQAAGNTIYF. Full variable domain (rest looked up from reference TRBV7-9 and TRBJ1-3): DTGVSQNPRHKITKRGQNVTFRCDPISEHNRLYWYRQTLGQGPEFLTYFQNEAQLEKSRLLSDRFSAERPKGSFSTLEIQRTEQGDSAMYLCASSFLQAAGNTIYFGEGSWLTVV.

The rearrangement joins TRBV27 to TRBJ1-2; D is possibly TRBD1 (5 bases). CDR3 length: 15 amino acids. With 0 bases removed from V and 6 bases from J, the gap between germline ends came to 14 bases. Germline V gene data show CDR1 as MNHEY and CDR2 as SMNVEV (reference sequence). This CDR3 reads CASSLSMSGWNGYTF. DNA for the CDR3: TGTGCCAGCAGTTTATCAATGTCAGGGTGGAATGGCTACACCTTC.

The V call is TRBV6-4, the J call TRBJ2-1; 12 nucleotides match TRBD2. Germline values: CDR1 MRHNA, CDR2 SNTAGT. The length of the CDR3 is 18 residues. J lost 3 bases, V lost 5 bases, and 11 bases had no gene match. Here the CDR3 reads CASSLRLAGAKDYNEQFF. The DNA for the CDR3 is TGTGCCAGCAGTCTTAGACTAGCGGGGGCCAAGGACTACAATGAGCAGTTCTTC.

The genes are TRBV6-1 and TRBJ2-7; 7 bases match TRBD1. CDR3 size: 13 residues. V was clipped by 3 bases and J by 5 bases; unmatched bases: 4. Germline CDR1 is MNHNS and CDR2 is SASEGT. CDR3 sequence: CASSDRQGDEQYF. The CDR3 DNA reads as TGTGCCAGCAGTGACCGACAGGGCGACGAGCAGTACTTC.